The sequence of this T cell receptor (beta chain) was determined in a study of chemoradiotherapy in HPV16-positive cancers. Whole-study context: Candidate HPV-specific T-cell clones and common TCR motifs came from functional assays in a couple of HPV16-positive patients. Study-wide results and limits: Candidate HPV-specific clones and E7-related TCR motifs grew in tumor during treatment.

In this sample, this clone turned up once. The antigen is not known. Over chemoradiotherapy, repertoires were sampled more than once. The assay was immunoSEQ multiplex PCR, and TCRdb's table has in-frame clones only and misses some. The data show over 10,000 clones, with about four fifths seen just once and about 1.1% held by the top ten. The germline V gene encodes CDR1 SGHRS and CDR2 YFSETQ. The CDR3 consists of 16 residues. Trimming removed 0 bases from V and 2 bases from J, with 15 bases in between. The chain has TRBV5-1 and TRBJ2-7; D possibly uses TRBD1 or TRBD2 (7 bases each). This clonotype originated in a human donor with HPV-associated anogenital cancer. Sampling took place from a patient who underwent chemoradiotherapy. CDR3 residues: CASSLAGGTVAYEQYF. CDR3 DNA: TGCGCCAGCAGCTTGGCCGGGGGGACAGTGGCCTACGAGCAGTACTTC. Full variable domain (remainder filled in from reference TRBV5-1 and TRBJ2-7): KAGVTQTPRYLIKTRGQQVTLSCSPISGHRSVSWYQQTPGQGLQFLFEYFSETQRNKGNFPGRFSGRQFSNSRSEMNVSTLELGDSALYLCASSLAGGTVAYEQYFGPGTRLTVT.